This record looks at one TCR beta chain sequence and its context. The CDR3 sequence is 13 residues long. Germline V lookup: CDR1 MDHEN, CDR2 SYDVKM. Trimming took off 8 bases at V and 2 bases at J, with 13 bases between the two ends. This specimen belongs to a study of ipilimumab plus nivolumab after autologous stem cell transplantation. Only in-frame clones appear in the TCRdb table, and some are missing; sequencing was by immunoSEQ multiplex PCR. The sample yields some 41,000 clones, 85% to 95% seen once. The V call is TRBV28, the J call TRBJ2-7, with D hard to call. Sample: PBMCs, taken in a trial of ipilimumab plus nivolumab as post-transplant consolidation. The TCR originated in a male donor with multiple myeloma. The DNA of the CDR3 is TGTGCCAGCTCCTGGACCGAGACCTACGAGCAGTACTTC. Its protein product is CASSWTETYEQYF.